These 9 T cell receptor beta chains came from one sample sequenced in a study of OX40 agonist ivuxolimab in advanced cancers. Assay used: immunoSEQ multiplex PCR; TCRdb lists only in-frame clones, some missing. This sample has about 83,000 clones, with around 84% found just once. The specimen was CD4+ or CD8+ T cells sorted from blood, collected in a trial of the OX40 agonist ivuxolimab. These receptor sequences come from an adult with an advanced solid tumor such as melanoma, head and neck, liver or kidney cancer.

V gene TRBV5-1 combines with J gene TRBJ2-5, with 7 bases aligning to TRBD1. Germline V CDR1 and CDR2: SGHRS, YFSETQ. The CDR3 has 16 residues. J was trimmed by 1 base and V by 0 bases; bases with no gene match: 6. The CDR3 DNA reads as TGCGCCAGCAGCTTGGGAACGGCAGGGGGCCAAGAGACCCAGTACTTC. Its protein product is CASSLGTAGGQETQYF.

The chain recombines TRBV15 with TRBJ2-2; 13 nucleotides match TRBD2. The trim removed 5 bases at V and 5 bases at J, leaving 5 bases unmatched. CDR1 is LNHNV and CDR2 is YYDKDF in the germline V gene (reference sequence). The CDR3 length is 16 residues. The CDR3 reads CATSSRTSGGTGELFF. The CDR3 DNA reads TGTGCCACCAGCTCGCGGACTAGCGGGGGAACCGGGGAGCTGTTTTTT. The full variable domain, in which reference TRBV15 and TRBJ2-2 provide the parts outside the CDR3, is DAMVIQNPRYQVTQFGKPVTLSCSQTLNHNVMYWYQQKSSQAPKLLFHYYDKDFNNEADTPDNFQSRRPNTSFCFLDIRSPGLGDTAMYLCATSSRTSGGTGELFFGEGSRLTVL.

The rearrangement links TRBV5-1 to TRBJ2-5; D is possibly TRBD1 (5 bases). Germline CDR1 SGHRS, CDR2 YFSETQ. CDR3 length: 15 residues. V was pared by 4 bases and J by 0 bases, with 13 bases between. CDR3 sequence reads: CASSPSLGDQETQYF. CDR3 DNA sequence: TGCGCCAGCAGCCCATCGCTAGGGGACCAAGAGACCCAGTACTTC.

This sequence joins TRBV15 and TRBJ2-5; D may be TRBD1 or TRBD2 (5 bases each). Germline lookup yields CDR1 LNHNV and CDR2 YYDKDF (reference sequence). CDR3 size: 15 residues. V lost 1 base, J lost 7 bases, and 16 bases lay in between. CDR3 sequence reads: CATSRVRGKVGTQYF. CDR3 in DNA: TGTGCCACCAGCAGAGTCCGGGGCAAAGTTGGGACCCAGTACTTC.

This chain uses TRBV7-9 with TRBJ1-1; perhaps TRBD1 as D (6 bases). The CDR3 runs 15 residues. The ends were cut back, 4 bases at V and 0 bases at J, with 12 bases in the middle. CDR1 is SEHNR, CDR2 FQNEAQ, per germline (reference sequence). CDR3 sequence: CASSSDRRMNTEAFF. Written as DNA, the CDR3 is TGTGCCAGCAGCTCCGACAGGAGGATGAACACTGAAGCTTTCTTT.

This chain uses TRBV7-9 with TRBJ1-2; D perhaps matches TRBD1 (6 bases). The CDR3 sequence is 13 residues long. Trimming removed 2 bases from V and 6 bases from J, with 10 bases in between. Germline CDR1 SEHNR, CDR2 FQNEAQ (reference sequence). The CDR3 reads CASSLRGSNGYTF. CDR3 DNA sequence: TGTGCCAGCAGCTTAAGGGGGTCGAATGGCTACACCTTC.

V and J are TRBV18 and TRBJ2-5; 12 nucleotides agree with TRBD2. The J segment lost 4 bases and the V segment lost 6 bases, leaving 6 bases of the junction unmatched. Germline V gene sequence: CDR1 KGHSH, CDR2 LQKENI. The CDR3 spans 15 residues. The CDR3 sequence: CASSSSGGARETQYF. The CDR3 nucleotides are TGTGCCAGCTCCTCTAGCGGGGGGGCCCGAGAGACCCAGTACTTC.

This chain joins TRBV11-2 and TRBJ2-5; no definite D call. The ends were cut back, 1 base at V and 7 bases at J, with 16 bases in the middle. This CDR3 is 15 amino acids long. The germline CDR1 and CDR2 sequences are SGHAT and FQNNGV. Here the CDR3 reads CASSLALGYGGTQYF. The CDR3 DNA sequence: TGTGCCAGCAGCTTAGCTCTAGGGTACGGTGGGACCCAGTACTTC.

The CDR3 spells CASSSRQAPYEQYF. CDR3 DNA: TGTGCCAGCAGCTCCAGACAGGCCCCCTACGAGCAGTACTTC. The J gene is TRBJ2-7, the V gene TRBV7-2; a possible D gene is TRBD1 (6 bases). Germline V CDR1 and CDR2: SGHTA, FQGNSA. This CDR3 is 14 amino acids long. V lost 4 bases and J lost 2, with 12 bases in between.